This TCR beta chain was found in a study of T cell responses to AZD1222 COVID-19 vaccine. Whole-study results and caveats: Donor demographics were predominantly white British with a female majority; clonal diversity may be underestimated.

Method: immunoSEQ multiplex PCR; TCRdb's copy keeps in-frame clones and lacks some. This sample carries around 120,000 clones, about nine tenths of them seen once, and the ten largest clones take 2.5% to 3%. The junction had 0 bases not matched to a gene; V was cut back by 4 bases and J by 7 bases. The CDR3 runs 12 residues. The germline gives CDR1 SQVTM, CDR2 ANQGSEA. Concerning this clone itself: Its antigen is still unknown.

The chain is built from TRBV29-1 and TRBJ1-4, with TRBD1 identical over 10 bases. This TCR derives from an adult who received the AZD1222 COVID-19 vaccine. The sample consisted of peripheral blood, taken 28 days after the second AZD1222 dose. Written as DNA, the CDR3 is TGCAGCGTTGGGGACAGGGGTGAAAAACTGTTTTTT. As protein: CSVGDRGEKLFF.